The rows below give T cell receptor beta chains drawn from one sample of a study of T cells in Graves' hyperthyroidism and ophthalmopathy. TCRdb re-derived calls from the multiplex PCR reads in MiXCR, one entry per CDR3 protein. The table records some 530,000 distinct CDR3 sequences, under 25% of them present only once. Material: blood. These TCRs come from a woman aged 70-85 years with Graves' ophthalmopathy. The CDR3 runs from the conserved cysteine through the conserved F or W. D genes are given only for firm matches. The size field is filled for only some rows; it gives once, few, many or a size class.

v_call: TRBV29-1
d_call: -
clone_size: -
j_call: TRBJ2-3
cdr3_nt: TGCAGCGTTGCCACGGGGTACACAGATACGCAGTATTTT
cdr3_aa: CSVATGYTDTQYF

v_call: TRBV6-2/TRBV6-3
d_call: -
clone_size: -
j_call: TRBJ1-2
cdr3_nt: TGTGCCAGCAGTTACTCAACAGGTCCCAACTATGGCTACACCTTC
cdr3_aa: CASSYSTGPNYGYTF

v_call: TRBV30
d_call: TRBD2
clone_size: -
j_call: TRBJ2-1
cdr3_nt: TGTGCCTGGAGTGTGAAAGCGGGAGCGGTCAATGAGCAGTTCTTC
cdr3_aa: CAWSVKAGAVNEQFF

v_call: TRBV5-1
d_call: TRBD2
clone_size: many
j_call: TRBJ2-1
cdr3_nt: TGCGCCAGCAGCTTGGGGGCGGGAGGAGGGTACAATGAGCAGTTCTTC
cdr3_aa: CASSLGAGGGYNEQFF

v_call: TRBV2
d_call: -
clone_size: many
j_call: TRBJ2-2
cdr3_nt: TGTGCCAGCTCGGTCGGACTAAGTCGCACCGGGGAGCTGTTTTTT
cdr3_aa: CASSVGLSRTGELFF

v_call: TRBV28
d_call: -
clone_size: -
j_call: TRBJ1-2
cdr3_nt: TGTGCCAGCAGTTCGGGGTCTAACTATGGCTACACCTTC
cdr3_aa: CASSSGSNYGYTF

v_call: TRBV5-1
d_call: -
clone_size: once
j_call: TRBJ1-1
cdr3_nt: TGCGCCAGCAGCGCGGATACAGGGAGCACTGAAGCTTTCTTT
cdr3_aa: CASSADTGSTEAFF

v_call: TRBV3-1
d_call: TRBD1
clone_size: -
j_call: TRBJ1-1
cdr3_nt: TGTGCCAGCGGCGGGACAGGGGTGAACACTGAAGCTTTCTTT
cdr3_aa: CASGGTGVNTEAFF

v_call: TRBV11-2
d_call: TRBD1
clone_size: few
j_call: TRBJ1-2
cdr3_nt: TGTGCCAGCAGTTCCCTTAGTGACAGGGGGCTTAACTATGACTACACCTTC
cdr3_aa: CASSSLSDRGLNYDYTF

v_call: TRBV12-5
d_call: -
clone_size: once
j_call: TRBJ2-5
cdr3_nt: TGTGCTAGTGGTTTTATATGGGAGACCCAGTACTTC
cdr3_aa: CASGFIWETQYF

v_call: TRBV30
d_call: TRBD1
clone_size: -
j_call: TRBJ2-7
cdr3_nt: TGTGCCTGTTCGACAGGGTACGAGCAGTACTTC
cdr3_aa: CACSTGYEQYF

v_call: TRBV29-1
d_call: TRBD2
clone_size: -
j_call: TRBJ2-1
cdr3_nt: TGCAGCGTTCCGATTCCGGGACTACTCTATGAGCAGTTCTTC
cdr3_aa: CSVPIPGLLYEQFF

v_call: TRBV7-3
d_call: TRBD2
clone_size: -
j_call: TRBJ2-7
cdr3_nt: TGTGCCAGCAGCTTAAAGGGGACTAGCGGGACGGGAGAGCAGTACTTC
cdr3_aa: CASSLKGTSGTGEQYF

v_call: TRBV28
d_call: -
clone_size: -
j_call: TRBJ1-6
cdr3_nt: TGTGCCAGCAGCCTCCAGGGTAGGCCCCTCCACTTT
cdr3_aa: CASSLQGRPLHF

v_call: TRBV4-1
d_call: TRBD2
clone_size: -
j_call: TRBJ2-3
cdr3_nt: TGCGCCAGCAGCCCACCGAGCGGGAGACAAGATACGCAGTATTTT
cdr3_aa: CASSPPSGRQDTQYF

v_call: TRBV2
d_call: TRBD2
clone_size: -
j_call: TRBJ2-3
cdr3_nt: TGTGCCAGCAGTTCCCGGGGGGGGGGAGGCACAGATACGCAGTATTTT
cdr3_aa: CASSSRGGGGTDTQYF

v_call: TRBV2
d_call: TRBD2
clone_size: few
j_call: TRBJ2-7
cdr3_nt: TGTGCCAGCAGTGCGGTAGCGGGAGGGTTTTCCTACGAGCAGTACTTC
cdr3_aa: CASSAVAGGFSYEQYF

v_call: TRBV7-2
d_call: TRBD1
clone_size: many
j_call: TRBJ1-2
cdr3_nt: TGTGCCGGGTACAGGGGAATAAATGGCTACACCTTC
cdr3_aa: CAGYRGINGYTF

v_call: TRBV11-2
d_call: -
clone_size: few
j_call: TRBJ2-2
cdr3_nt: TGTGCCAGCAGCTTCAGGGGTCTAGCGGCCGGGGAGCTGTTTTTT
cdr3_aa: CASSFRGLAAGELFF